These T cell receptor beta chains were read from a single sample in a study of OX40 agonist ivuxolimab in advanced cancers. Profiled with immunoSEQ multiplex PCR; TCRdb holds only in-frame clones, not every one. The table shows approximately 52,000 clones, with roughly 85% occurring only once. Sequencing was performed on CD4+ or CD8+ T cells sorted from blood, taken in a trial of the OX40 agonist ivuxolimab. These receptors all stem from an adult with an advanced solid tumor such as melanoma, head and neck, liver or kidney cancer. Each CDR3 is given with its conserved first and last residue. Not every row has a clone size; where given, it reads once, few, many or a size class.

TRBV11-2	few	TRBJ2-5	16	CASSSQTGGVAETQYF
TRBV10-3	NA	TRBJ2-2	13	CASQTADTGELFF
TRBV15	NA	TRBJ2-7	18	CATSRDLIAGATLHEQYF
TRBV18	once	TRBJ2-2	16	CASSPRQGRITGELFF
TRBV11-3	NA	TRBJ2-3	14	CASSSGLELDTQYF
TRBV19	NA	TRBJ1-1	16	CASRGAGSRMNTEAFF
TRBV29-1	NA	TRBJ1-1	13	CSARAGWNTEAFF
TRBV4-1	NA	TRBJ1-4	12	CASSQEGEKLFF
TRBV10-3	NA	TRBJ2-7	17	CAIRGGTSGFLSYEQYF
TRBV30	NA	TRBJ1-4	13	CAWSVLEFEKLFF
TRBV6-5	few	TRBJ1-1	15	CASSKSGTGDAEAFF
TRBV18	NA	TRBJ2-7	16	CASSPPGSGRANEQYF
TRBV6-1	few	TRBJ1-2	14	CASSDQGVNYGYTF
TRBV30	once	TRBJ2-7	12	CAWSEPLSEQYF
TRBV11-2	few	TRBJ1-1	13	CASSTRQALGAFF
TRBV6-1	once	TRBJ1-2	13	CASSEDWTGGYTF
TRBV11-3	NA	TRBJ2-2	12	CASSLEPGELFF
TRBV28	NA	TRBJ1-2	14	CASSRGTGEGGYTF
TRBV6-1	NA	TRBJ1-2	14	CASSAQTGGYGYTF
TRBV7-9	NA	TRBJ1-2	14	CASSPGQSPGGYTF
TRBV28	NA	TRBJ2-1	15	CASSPGGAGYNEQFF
TRBV28	NA	TRBJ1-2	16	CASRVDRGRIADGYTF
TRBV19	NA	TRBJ2-3	17	CASSIAGIVRITDTQYF
TRBV2	NA	TRBJ2-3	18	CASRMGKWGGAGTDTQYF
TRBV27	few	TRBJ2-7	16	CASSSGWGSNSYEQYF
TRBV2	NA	TRBJ2-1	14	CASSEQGNYNEQFF
TRBV28	NA	TRBJ2-2	16	CASSSFHAGSTGELFF
TRBV5-1	NA	TRBJ2-1	14	CASSRYGSNNEQFF
TRBV5-1	once	TRBJ2-5	21	CASSPKPSAGMKEASSETQYF
TRBV11-2	once	TRBJ2-2	14	CASSSSGNTGELFF
TRBV6-1	NA	TRBJ1-1	13	CASRIRGFTEAFF
TRBV28	NA	TRBJ2-1	13	CASSRTQGGEQFF
TRBV29-1	NA	TRBJ1-3	15	CSVLLQSYSGNTIYF
TRBV7-3	NA	TRBJ2-1	14	CASSPGTGGNEQFF
TRBV28	NA	TRBJ1-1	13	CASSLRQVGEAFF
TRBV2	NA	TRBJ1-4	13	CASSDLASRVLFF
TRBV4-2	NA	TRBJ2-2	18	CASSQETMAGTGTGELFF
TRBV9	once	TRBJ2-3	15	CASSVAHTDTDTQYF
TRBV10-3	NA	TRBJ2-7	13	CAISVSQGDEQYF
TRBV5-1	NA	TRBJ2-3	15	CASSLGDRASDTQYF
TRBV5-4	NA	TRBJ2-3	15	CASTQRGGYTDTQYF
TRBV9	NA	TRBJ2-1	16	CASSVDLTAGYNEQFF
TRBV5-1	NA	TRBJ2-5	15	CASSLLNGRQETQYF
TRBV6-5	NA	TRBJ1-1	15	CASSPSWTTNTEAFF
TRBV15	NA	TRBJ1-2	12	CATSRDRTDLTF
TRBV5-1	NA	TRBJ2-7	14	CASSSTTSGYEQYF